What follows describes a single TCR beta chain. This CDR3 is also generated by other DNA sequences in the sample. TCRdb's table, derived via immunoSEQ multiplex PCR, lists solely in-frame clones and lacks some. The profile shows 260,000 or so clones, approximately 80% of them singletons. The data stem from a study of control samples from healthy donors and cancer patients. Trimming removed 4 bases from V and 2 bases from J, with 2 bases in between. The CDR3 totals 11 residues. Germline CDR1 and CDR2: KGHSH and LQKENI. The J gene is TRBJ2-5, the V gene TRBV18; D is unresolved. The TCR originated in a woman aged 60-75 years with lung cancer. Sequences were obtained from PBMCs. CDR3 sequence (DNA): TGTGCCAGCTCACTACAAGAGACCCAGTACTTC. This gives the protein CASSLQETQYF.